This TCR beta chain appears in the sequencing data of a study of radiation and T cells in renal cell carcinoma (TCRdb year 2020). With regard to the full study: The samples were drawn from a clinical trial, where primary renal cell carcinomas were treated with 15 Gy of stereotactic body radiation therapy and then removed by nephrectomy 4 weeks afterward. TCR beta sequencing covered over 50 samples in total, comprising approximately 26 tumors and approximately 27 peripheral blood samples. Across all 50 or so samples, under 5 million unique CDR3 nucleotide sequences, encoding 2.5 million to 3 million unique CDR3 amino acid sequences, were identified. Here is what the overall study found, with its caveats: The single-armed trial design could not address effects of radiation dose or scheduling on the TCR repertoire. Blood repertoire dynamics were not followed beyond 4 weeks after treatment. Because pretreatment tumor biopsies were not available, the study could not determine whether clonotypes were already present within the tumor at baseline. In blood, the top tumor clonotypes increased between baseline and 2 weeks post-radiation and then shrank by 4 weeks, which suggests that tumor-resident clones expanded only transiently.

TCR beta libraries were generated from genomic DNA with the immunoSEQ kit, following the manufacturer's recommendations. To prepare libraries, a first multiplex PCR with proprietary primers was run, followed by a second PCR that added unique barcodes, and a bead cleanup was done after each round. Each sample batch included a kit-provided positive control reaction and a negative control reaction. The final libraries were assessed on an Agilent 4200 TapeStation D1000 ScreenTape, pooled by volume, and quantified by qPCR. An Illumina NextSeq500 fitted with a MidOutput 150-cycle cartridge performed the sequencing, running 156 Read1 cycles and 15 Index1 cycles with the kit's custom primers. The pooled library was loaded at approximately 0.92 pM, and about 21% PhiX control was spiked in. On the authors' methods: Vendor-processed data were analyzed in R, with a clonotype defined as all T cells sharing the same CDR3 nucleotide sequence. In the clone abundance analyses, frequencies in each sample were normalized to that sample's 10,000 most abundant clones. Public T cell clones, which averaged fewer than five per sample, were excluded before analysis. Tumor-enriched and baseline blood-enriched clonotypes were defined by at least a 32-fold difference in abundance between compartments. A beta-binomial differential abundance model was applied to find clonotypes that expanded or contracted between blood time points. Tumor-blood repertoire similarity was measured with the Baroni-Urbani and Buser coefficient, and groups were compared using two-tailed Wilcoxon tests in R. TCRdb provides this immuneACCESS table in a form limited to in-frame rearrangements. Some clones are lacking; in checked studies, under half of them reflect an unresolved V gene, and why the rest are absent is not known. V and J calls and clone size are given by that table; D and trimming were obtained from the DNA. For this sample the table gives some 150,000 clones, of which 80% to 90% were detected only once. The top ten clones comprise roughly 13% of the sample.

The CDR3, cysteine through phenylalanine, is 14 amino acids long. Only the CDR3 DNA is retained, 42 bases long and in frame from the first base. After removal of 3 bases from V and 6 bases from J, the junction retains 5 bases not matched to a gene. CDR1 and CDR2, per the germline V gene, are SGHAT and FQNNGV. Read against the paper, the sample's time point label means: blood 2 weeks post-SBRT. Sample treatment or condition, as interpreted from the label and publication: 15 Gy SBRT to primary tumor, nephrectomy 4 weeks later. Serial peripheral blood from radiation-treated patients was sampled at baseline, 2 weeks and 4 weeks after SBRT to track tumor-enriched clonotypes. Renal cell carcinoma with clear cell pathology was present in all patients. The QIAamp DNA Blood Mini Kit (Qiagen) was used to prepare genomic DNA for TCR sequencing. The analyses included just those samples that passed every quality control check.

With regard to this clone: The antigen this receptor binds is unknown. No base qualities exist here, and no much larger clone lies one base off it.

This chain joins TRBV11-2 to TRBJ1-5; a stretch of 7 junction bases matches TRBD1. The receptor's source is a woman in her fifties or sixties with renal cell carcinoma. The source was blood, collected from a patient whose treatment included radiotherapy and nephrectomy. The DNA sequence is given as TGTGCCAGCAGCTTTGGGCCAGGGGGTCAGCCCCAGCATTTT. It translates to CASSFGPGGQPQHF.